This T cell receptor (beta chain) was recovered during a study of T-cell memory formation after mild COVID-19. Broader study findings: Day 15 to 85 contracting clones showed balanced CD4/CD8; later expanders leaned CD4+.

Amplification by 5'RACE using constant-segment primers produced TCR alpha and TCR beta cDNA libraries that carried sample barcodes and UMIs. In TCRdb, the 5' RACE reads were re-called with MiXCR into one record per CDR3 protein. The repertoire holds hundreds of thousands of distinct CDR3 sequences, roughly 18% seen once, with around 13% in the top ten. A word on this clonotype: The antigen remains unidentified.

This CDR3 comprises 15 residues. Trimming took 5 bases from V and 6 from J; bases not matched to a gene: 5. Per the germline V gene, CDR1 is SGHVS and CDR2 is FQNEAQ. The chain has TRBV7-8 and TRBJ2-1; TRBD1 agrees at 12 bases. The sequencing input was PBMCs or a T cell subset sorted from them (not recorded which). The TCR originated in an adult woman who had mild COVID-19 (a few samples of this study predate the infection). Cell type and time point are not known. The CDR3 nucleotides are TGTGCCAGCAGCCAGGGGGACAGGGGGCGCAATGAGCAGTTCTTC. It codes for CASSQGDRGRNEQFF.